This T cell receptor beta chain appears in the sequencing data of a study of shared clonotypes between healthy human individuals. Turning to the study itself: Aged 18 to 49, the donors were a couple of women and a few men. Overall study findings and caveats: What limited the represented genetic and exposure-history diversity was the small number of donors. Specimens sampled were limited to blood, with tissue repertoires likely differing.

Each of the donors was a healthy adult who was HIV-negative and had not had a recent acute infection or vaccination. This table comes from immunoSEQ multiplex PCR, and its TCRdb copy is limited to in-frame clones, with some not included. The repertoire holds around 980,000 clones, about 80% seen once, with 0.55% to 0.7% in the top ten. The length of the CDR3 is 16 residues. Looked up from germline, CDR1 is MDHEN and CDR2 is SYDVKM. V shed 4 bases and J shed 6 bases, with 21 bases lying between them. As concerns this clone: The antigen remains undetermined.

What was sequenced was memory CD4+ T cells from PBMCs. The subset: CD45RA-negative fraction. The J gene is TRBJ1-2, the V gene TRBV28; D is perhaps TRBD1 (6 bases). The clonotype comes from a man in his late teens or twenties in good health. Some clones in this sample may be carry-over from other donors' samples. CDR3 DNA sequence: TGTGCCAGCAGTTCCTTAGGCTCACAGGGCAAGAATGGCTACACCTTC. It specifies CASSSLGSQGKNGYTF.